Sequencing of this T cell receptor (beta chain) was carried out in a study of T cell changes during pregnancy in multiple sclerosis. The repertoire was sequenced with immunoSEQ multiplex PCR; TCRdb's copy has only in-frame clones and lacks some. The sample has about 57,000 clones, 85% to 95% seen once. V lost 3 bases and J lost 3, with 17 bases in between. The CDR3 extends over 16 amino acids. CDR1 and CDR2 (germline): SEHNR, FQNEAQ (reference sequence). This clone appeared a single time. This TCR was recovered from a female donor with multiple sclerosis, enrolled in a pregnancy study. V gene TRBV7-9 combines with J gene TRBJ1-1, with D maybe TRBD1 (5 bases). This specimen was CD4+ T cells from peripheral blood mononuclear cells, taken before pregnancy. The CDR3 region is CASSFPPLTVDTEAFF. As DNA, the CDR3 is TGTGCCAGCAGCTTCCCCCCATTGACAGTCGACACTGAAGCTTTCTTT.